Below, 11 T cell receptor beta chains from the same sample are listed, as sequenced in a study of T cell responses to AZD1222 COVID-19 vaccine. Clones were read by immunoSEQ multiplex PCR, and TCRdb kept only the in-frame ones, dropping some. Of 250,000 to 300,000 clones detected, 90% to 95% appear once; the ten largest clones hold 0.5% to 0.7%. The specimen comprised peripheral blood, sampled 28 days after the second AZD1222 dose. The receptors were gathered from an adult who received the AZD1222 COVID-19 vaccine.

The CDR3 sequence is CASSSQGMGTEAFF. CDR3 nucleotide sequence: TGTGCCAGCAGTTCACAGGGCATGGGCACTGAAGCTTTCTTT. The chain employs TRBV2 and TRBJ1-1; D possibly corresponds to TRBD1 (6 bases). Germline CDR1 reads SNHLY; CDR2 reads FYNNEI. The germline V and J ends were trimmed by 5 bases and 4 bases, with 14 bases remaining between them. The CDR3 sequence is 14 residues long.

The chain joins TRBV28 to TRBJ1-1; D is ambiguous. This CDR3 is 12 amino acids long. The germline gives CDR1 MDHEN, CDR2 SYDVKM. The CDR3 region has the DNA TGTGCGACGGTAAACATGAACACTGAAGCTTTCTTT. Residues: CATVNMNTEAFF.

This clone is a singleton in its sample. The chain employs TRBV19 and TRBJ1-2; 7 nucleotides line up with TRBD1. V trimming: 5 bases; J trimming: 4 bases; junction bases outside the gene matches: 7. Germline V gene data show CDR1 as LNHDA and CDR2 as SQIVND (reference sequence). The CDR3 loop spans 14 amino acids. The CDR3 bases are TGTGCCAGTAGTCCATGGACAGGAATCTATGGCTACACCTTC. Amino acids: CASSPWTGIYGYTF.

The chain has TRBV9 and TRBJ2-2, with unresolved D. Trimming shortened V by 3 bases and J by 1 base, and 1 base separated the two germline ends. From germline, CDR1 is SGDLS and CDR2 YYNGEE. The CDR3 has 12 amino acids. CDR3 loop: CASSENTGELFF. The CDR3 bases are TGTGCCAGCAGCGAGAACACCGGGGAGCTGTTTTTT. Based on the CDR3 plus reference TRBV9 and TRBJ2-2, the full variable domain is DSGVTQTPKHLITATGQRVTLRCSPRSGDLSVYWYQQSLDQGLQFLIQYYNGEERAKGNILERFSAQQFPDLHSELNLSSLELGDSALYFCASSENTGELFFGEGSRLTVL.

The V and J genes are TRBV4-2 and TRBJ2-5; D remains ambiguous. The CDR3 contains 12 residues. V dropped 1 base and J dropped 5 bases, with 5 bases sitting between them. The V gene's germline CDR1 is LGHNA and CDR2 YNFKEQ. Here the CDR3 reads CASSQASETQYF. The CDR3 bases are TGTGCCAGCAGCCAAGCCTCTGAGACCCAGTACTTC.

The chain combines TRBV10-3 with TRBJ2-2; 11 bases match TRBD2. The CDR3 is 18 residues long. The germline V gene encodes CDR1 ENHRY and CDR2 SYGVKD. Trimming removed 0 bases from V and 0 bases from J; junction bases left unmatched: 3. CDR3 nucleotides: TGTGCCATCAGTGAGTCACTAGCGGGAGCAGCGAACACCGGGGAGCTGTTTTTT. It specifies CAISESLAGAANTGELFF.

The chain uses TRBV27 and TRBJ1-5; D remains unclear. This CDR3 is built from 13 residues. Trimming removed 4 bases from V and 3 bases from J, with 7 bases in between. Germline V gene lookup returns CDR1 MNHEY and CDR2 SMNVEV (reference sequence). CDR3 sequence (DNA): TGTGCCAGCAGTTGGGGTCCCAATCAGCCCCAGCATTTT. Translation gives CASSWGPNQPQHF.

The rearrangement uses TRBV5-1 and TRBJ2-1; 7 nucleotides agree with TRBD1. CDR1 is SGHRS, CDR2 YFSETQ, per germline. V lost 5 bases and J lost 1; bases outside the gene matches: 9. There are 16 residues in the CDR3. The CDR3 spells CASRTTGVGSYNEQFF. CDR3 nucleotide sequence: TGCGCCAGCAGGACTACAGGGGTCGGATCCTACAATGAGCAGTTCTTC.

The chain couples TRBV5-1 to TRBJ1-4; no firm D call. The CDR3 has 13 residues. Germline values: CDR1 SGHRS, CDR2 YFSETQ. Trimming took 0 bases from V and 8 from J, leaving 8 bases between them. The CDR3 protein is CASSLGFGEKLFF. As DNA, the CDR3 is TGCGCCAGCAGCTTGGGGTTTGGGGAAAAACTGTTTTTT.

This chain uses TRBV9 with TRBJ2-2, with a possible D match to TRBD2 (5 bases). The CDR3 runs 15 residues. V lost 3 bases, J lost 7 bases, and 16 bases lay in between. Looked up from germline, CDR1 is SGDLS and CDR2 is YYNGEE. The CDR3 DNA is TGTGCCAGCAGCGCCCGAGGGAAAGATGTCGGGGAGCTGTTTTTT. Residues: CASSARGKDVGELFF.

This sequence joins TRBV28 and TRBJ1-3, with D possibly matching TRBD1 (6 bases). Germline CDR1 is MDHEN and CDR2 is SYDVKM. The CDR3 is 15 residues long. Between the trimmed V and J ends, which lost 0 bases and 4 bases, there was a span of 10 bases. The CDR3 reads CASSLWGAAGNTIYF. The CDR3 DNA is TGTGCCAGCAGTTTATGGGGGGCGGCCGGAAACACCATATATTTT.